A single sample is the source of the 25 T cell receptor beta chains below, sequenced in a study of blood T cell repertoires in COVID-19. Clones were sequenced by immunoSEQ multiplex PCR, and TCRdb holds only the in-frame ones, with some missing. In the table there are 350,000 to 450,000 clones, roughly nine tenths of which are singletons. Sequencing was done on a sample of PBMCs or T cells enriched from blood (not recorded which). The receptors originated from a woman aged 40 to 49 who had been exposed to COVID-19.

This rearrangement joins TRBV2 to TRBJ1-2; 7 nucleotides match TRBD1. The V gene end was trimmed by 5 bases and the J gene end by 4 bases; junction bases not matched to a gene: 7. The length of the CDR3 is 14 residues. CDR1 and CDR2 (germline): SNHLY, FYNNEI. CDR3 amino acids: CASSRTGESYGYTF. CDR3 DNA: TGTGCCAGCAGTAGGACAGGCGAAAGCTATGGCTACACCTTC.

J is TRBJ1-2 and V is TRBV2; TRBD1 agrees at 7 bases. CDR3 size: 13 residues. V was clipped by 7 bases and J by 4 bases; unmatched bases: 6. The germline gives CDR1 SNHLY, CDR2 FYNNEI. The CDR3 loop reads CASTRDSRYGYTF. CDR3 DNA: TGTGCCAGCACCAGGGACAGCCGCTATGGCTACACCTTC.

The chain carries TRBV7-2 and TRBJ2-7, with 14 bases identical to TRBD2. The CDR3 runs to 17 residues. V was pared by 5 bases and J by 9 bases, with 15 bases of the junction left unmatched. CDR1 is SGHTA, CDR2 FQGNSA, per germline. The CDR3 is CASSPLGLAGDLGGQYF. Written as DNA, the CDR3 is TGTGCCAGCAGCCCCCTGGGACTAGCGGGAGATTTGGGGGGGCAGTACTTC.

The chain carries TRBV3-1 (or the pseudogene TRBV3-2) and TRBJ2-7; 10 bases align to TRBD1. Germline trimming cut 4 bases from V and 6 bases from J; bases unmatched to any gene: 3. The CDR3 runs to 13 residues. Germline V gene data show CDR1 as LGHDT and CDR2 as YNNKEL (reference sequence). CDR3 DNA sequence: TGTGCCAGCAGCCGGGACAGGGGTAGCGAGCAGTACTTC. This encodes CASSRDRGSEQYF.

The J gene is TRBJ2-7, the V gene TRBV3-1 (or the pseudogene TRBV3-2), with TRBD2 as a possible D gene (6 bases). Trimming pared 3 bases from V and 1 base from J, leaving 13 bases between. Germline values: CDR1 LGHDT, CDR2 YNNKEL (reference sequence). The CDR3 has 15 residues. In DNA form, the CDR3 reads TGTGCCAGCAGCCATTCCTGGGACTCATCCTACGAGCAGTACTTC. Protein product: CASSHSWDSSYEQYF.

V and J are TRBV2 and TRBJ1-2; 9 bases are shared with TRBD1. With V trimmed by 4 bases and J by 6 bases, 3 bases remained unmatched. The CDR3 totals 13 residues. Germline V gives CDR1 SNHLY, CDR2 FYNNEI. CDR3 sequence (DNA): TGTGCCAGCAGTGCAGGGACAGGGAATGGCTACACCTTC. Translating it yields CASSAGTGNGYTF.

The genes are TRBV11-2 and TRBJ1-2, with D uncertain. Germline values: CDR1 SGHAT, CDR2 FQNNGV. The CDR3 consists of 14 residues. Trimming took 5 bases from V and 5 from J, leaving 15 bases between them. CDR3 in DNA: TGTGCCAGCAGCCCGACCTTCGACACTTATGGCTACACCTTC. Protein: CASSPTFDTYGYTF.

V is TRBV7-9 and J is TRBJ1-4; 9 nucleotides agree with TRBD1. The CDR3 loop spans 17 amino acids. The V segment lost 2 bases and the J segment 5 bases; nucleotides outside the gene matches: 9. Germline CDR1 SEHNR, CDR2 FQNEAQ (reference sequence). The CDR3 protein is CASSLIGTGIENEKLFF. The CDR3 DNA reads TGTGCCAGCAGCTTAATAGGGACAGGGATTGAGAATGAAAAACTGTTTTTT.

This chain joins TRBV7-8 and TRBJ1-5; no reliable D call. Trimming left V 3 bases short and J 0 bases short, with 12 bases between. Germline lookup yields CDR1 SGHVS and CDR2 FQNEAQ. The length of the CDR3 is 16 residues. CDR3 coding DNA: TGTGCCAGCAGCTTTGGCCGTGGTTATAGCAATCAGCCCCAGCATTTT. This sequence encodes CASSFGRGYSNQPQHF.

The chain recombines TRBV11-2 with TRBJ1-6; D ambiguous. Trimming pared 5 bases from V and 7 bases from J, leaving 12 bases between. The germline gives CDR1 SGHAT, CDR2 FQNNGV. The CDR3 contains 14 residues. The CDR3 sequence: CASSLRRENSPLHF. The DNA of the CDR3 is TGTGCCAGCAGCCTGAGACGGGAGAATTCACCCCTCCACTTT.

This chain links TRBV11-3 with TRBJ1-3, with unresolved D. V lost 0 bases to trimming and J lost 3 bases, with 6 bases between them. This CDR3 has 14 residues. Germline V gene data show CDR1 as SGHNT and CDR2 as YENEEA. The DNA of the CDR3 is TGTGCCAGCAGCTTAGACCCACTTGGAAACACCATATATTTT. Translating it yields CASSLDPLGNTIYF.

Only one count was recorded for this clone. The V call is TRBV2, the J call TRBJ1-6; TRBD1 is a possible D gene (6 bases). Germline V gene lookup returns CDR1 SNHLY and CDR2 FYNNEI. This CDR3 has 13 amino acids. The germline V and J ends were trimmed by 8 bases and 10 bases, with 15 bases remaining between them. The chain's CDR3 is CASRESQGSPLHF. The CDR3 bases are TGTGCCAGCCGAGAATCACAGGGATCACCCCTCCACTTT.

The chain links TRBV5-6 to TRBJ1-6, with a weak D call TRBD1 (6 bases). Trimming left V 7 bases short and J 9 bases short, with 23 bases between. CDR3 size: 16 residues. Germline V lookup: CDR1 SGHDT, CDR2 YYEEEE. The CDR3 here is CASQPNSGQGTSPLHF. The CDR3 bases are TGTGCCAGCCAGCCAAACTCGGGCCAGGGGACTTCACCCCTCCACTTT.

The gene calls are TRBV7-3 and TRBJ1-2; 8 bases align to TRBD1. CDR3 size: 14 residues. In germline, CDR1 is SGHTA, CDR2 FQGTGA. V was pared by 2 bases and J by 6 bases, with 5 bases of the junction left unmatched. This chain's CDR3 is CASSLYAGGHGYTF. The DNA for the CDR3 is TGTGCCAGCAGCTTATATGCAGGGGGCCATGGCTACACCTTC.

V gene TRBV6-2 or TRBV6-3 combines with J gene TRBJ2-1, with 10 bases that match TRBD1. V gave up 6 bases and J gave up 2 bases; unmatched junction bases: 13. CDR3 length: 18 residues. From germline, CDR1 is MNHEY and CDR2 SVGEGT. As DNA, the CDR3 is TGTGCCAGCAGCAGACAGGGGGCTCTTCCCCCACCCTACAATGAGCAGTTCTTC. It is translated as CASSRQGALPPPYNEQFF.

V gene TRBV7-3 combines with J gene TRBJ2-1; TRBD2 aligns across 7 bases. The V and J ends lost 5 bases and 8 bases, in that order; junction bases with no gene match: 6. This CDR3 spans 13 amino acids. CDR1 and CDR2 from the germline V gene are SGHTA and FQGTGA. CDR3: CASSPGGRHEQFF. In DNA, the CDR3 is TGTGCCAGCAGCCCGGGGGGTCGGCATGAGCAGTTCTTC.

The chain links TRBV9 to TRBJ1-1; D gene ambiguous. The CDR3 is 15 residues long. Germline lookup yields CDR1 SGDLS and CDR2 YYNGEE. V dropped 1 base and J dropped 4 bases, with 14 bases sitting between them. The CDR3 DNA reads as TGTGCCAGCAGCGTACTCCGACCAGGTGGCACTGAAGCTTTCTTT. This codes for CASSVLRPGGTEAFF.

The chain joins TRBV25-1 to TRBJ2-1; tentatively, D is TRBD2 (7 bases). This CDR3 has 14 amino acids. Trimming took 3 bases from V and 6 from J, leaving 12 bases between them. The germline V gene encodes CDR1 MGHDK and CDR2 SYGVNS. The CDR3 protein is CASSDFGGLNEQFF. The CDR3 coding sequence is TGTGCCAGCAGTGACTTCGGGGGGCTCAATGAGCAGTTCTTC.

The chain couples TRBV27 to TRBJ1-2; 7 nucleotides agree with TRBD1. Germline V gene lookup returns CDR1 MNHEY and CDR2 SMNVEV (reference sequence). CDR3 length: 13 amino acids. The J segment lost 4 bases and the V segment lost 6 bases, leaving 5 bases of the junction unmatched. The CDR3: CASSDRVGYGYTF. The CDR3 nucleotides read TGTGCCAGCAGCGACAGGGTTGGCTATGGCTACACCTTC.

The chain couples TRBV6-5 to TRBJ2-7, with TRBD1 matching 9 bases. After removal of 0 bases from V and 3 bases from J, the junction contained 3 bases not matched to a gene. Per the germline V gene, CDR1 is MNHEY and CDR2 is SVGAGI. This CDR3 comprises 15 residues. The CDR3 DNA is TGTGCCAGCAGTTACTCCGTGACAGGGGGCTACGAGCAGTACTTC. This sequence encodes CASSYSVTGGYEQYF.

The chain links TRBV5-4 to TRBJ2-1, with 9 bases aligning to TRBD2. This CDR3 spans 16 amino acids. The J segment lost 4 bases and the V segment lost 2 bases, leaving 7 bases of the junction unmatched. From germline, CDR1 is SGHNT and CDR2 YYREEE (reference sequence). The CDR3 loop is CASSFAGAGGYNEQFF. CDR3 nucleotides: TGTGCCAGCAGCTTTGCGGGAGCGGGAGGTTACAATGAGCAGTTCTTC.

V and J are TRBV7-9 and TRBJ1-1, with TRBD1 identical over 7 bases. Germline CDR1 reads SEHNR; CDR2 reads FQNEAQ (reference sequence). J gave up 3 bases and V 5 bases, and 15 bases lay outside the gene matches. The CDR3 extends over 17 amino acids. The CDR3, as DNA: TGTGCCAGCAGCCTTCGGGCAGGACAGGCCGTGGACACTGAAGCTTTCTTT. Protein product: CASSLRAGQAVDTEAFF.

This clone was seen many times. V gene TRBV5-1 combines with J gene TRBJ2-5; 7 bases map to TRBD2. This CDR3 has 15 amino acids. Germline trimming cut 3 bases from V and 1 base from J; bases unmatched to any gene: 6. Germline V CDR1 and CDR2: SGHRS, YFSETQ. The CDR3 region has the DNA TGCGCCAGCAGCTGGCGGGGGTCGGGCCAAGAGACCCAGTACTTC. Translation gives CASSWRGSGQETQYF.

This clone was recorded once. The chain recombines TRBV12-5 with TRBJ1-6; D might be TRBD1 (6 bases). The CDR3 is made up of 15 amino acids. V shed 1 base and J shed 9 bases, with 13 bases lying between them. Germline-derived CDR1 and CDR2 are LGHNT and FRNRAP. This CDR3 is CASGLGTGPGSPLHF. The CDR3 DNA reads as TGTGCTAGTGGTTTGGGCACAGGGCCAGGTTCACCCCTCCACTTT.

This clone has a handful of counts. The J gene is TRBJ2-7, the V gene TRBV7-2; 9 bases are a match to TRBD1. CDR1 and CDR2 from the germline V gene are SGHTA and FQGNSA. The ends lost 1 base at V and 6 bases at J; junction bases unmatched: 10. The CDR3 contains 16 residues. In DNA form, the CDR3 reads TGTGCCAGCAGCTTAGAGTCCGGGACAGGGTCGTCCGAGCAGTACTTC. Residues: CASSLESGTGSSEQYF.